What follows is one TCR beta chain and its context. The antigen remains undetermined. This specimen belongs to a study of shared clonotypes between healthy human individuals. CDR1 is WNHNN and CDR2 is SYGVQD in the germline V gene (reference sequence). CDR3 length equals 14 residues. V gave up 0 bases and J gave up 7 bases, with 7 bases separating them. Study-wide results and caveats: Clonotypes shared by all four sorted-subset donors had higher generation probabilities than non-shared clonotypes.

Only CD45RO-negative cells positively selected for CCR7 counted as naive CD8 cells, so terminally differentiated effector memory CD45RA+ cells were excluded. Several immunoSEQ 96-well plates shared each subset's DNA, each plate a replicate. Sequencing was performed with immunoSEQ multiplex PCR; in TCRdb, only in-frame clones are kept and a portion is missing. The table lists about 2 million clones, around 96% of them singletons. The rearrangement joins TRBV10-1 to TRBJ1-6; D unclear. Sequenced input: naive CD8+ T cells sorted from blood. The sequence came from a young man in good health. The DNA of the CDR3 is TGCGCCAGCAGTGAGTCGATAGGGAATTCACCCCTCCACTTT. Amino acids: CASSESIGNSPLHF.